The next 23 T cell receptor beta chains were all read from a single sample in a study of tissue T cells after allogeneic stem cell transplantation. Time point reported: mouse harvest day 7 after allogeneic transplant. The graft held 10^6 splenic CD5+ T cells and 10^7 T-cell-depleted bone marrow cells. Clones were read by immunoSEQ multiplex PCR, and TCRdb kept only the in-frame ones, dropping some. This table holds some 2,600 clones, around half found once. The sample comprised spleen. The source is a female BALB/c mouse given C57BL/6 T cells with graft-versus-host disease after an allogeneic hematopoietic cell transplant.

This clone has a single count. The genes and germline here are from mouse. Coverage ceases 1 residue before the CDR3 finishes, and the germline J gene fills in the end. The chain recombines TRBV31 with TRBJ2-5; 8 nucleotides match TRBD2. Trimming removed 0 bases from V and 3 bases from J; junction bases left unmatched: 8. The CDR3 runs to 16 residues. The V gene's germline CDR1 is GKSSPN and CDR2 SITVG. This CDR3 reads CAWSLADWARQDTQYF. The sequenced CDR3 bases are TGTGCCTGGAGTCTAGCGGACTGGGCACGGCAAGACACCCAGTAC.

A word on this clone: Gene names denote mouse genes. The observed sequence ends 1 residue before the CDR3 terminus, with the missing tail filled in from the germline J gene. This chain uses TRBV23 with TRBJ2-5; the D call of TRBD1 is as the table states it, not checked on the DNA. Germline CDR1 KGHTA, CDR2 FQNQQP. This CDR3 has 13 residues. CDR3 protein: CSSRTINQDTQYF. The covered CDR3 bases are TGCTCCAGCAGAACAATTAACCAAGACACCCAGTAC.

This clone was observed a few times. Gene names are the mouse ones. The read terminates 1 residue ahead of where the CDR3 ends, so the germline J gene completes it. The chain uses TRBV15 and TRBJ2-1; 12 bases map to TRBD2. The CDR3 has 15 residues. CDR1 SGHND and CDR2 FRSKSL come from the germline V gene. Trimming took 3 bases from V and 5 from J; bases not matched to a gene: 2. The CDR3 protein is CASSFRDWGDAEQFF. Incomplete CDR3 DNA: TGTGCCAGCAGTTTTAGGGACTGGGGGGATGCTGAGCAGTTC.

For this clone: Gene names are mouse gene names. The sequenced fragment ends 1 residue before the CDR3 boundary, so the rest is inferred from the germline J gene. This rearrangement joins TRBV13-2 to TRBJ2-5; 10 nucleotides line up with TRBD1. The CDR3 length is 12 residues. Germline-derived CDR1 and CDR2 are NNHNN and SYGAGS (reference sequence). V lost 7 bases to trimming and J lost 5 bases; unmatched junction nucleotides: 1. CDR3 loop: CASRDRGDTQYF. CDR3 DNA, as far as it was read: TGTGCCAGCCGGGACAGGGGAGACACCCAGTAC.

This clone was detected only a few times. Genes and germline are mouse. The read ends 1 residue before the CDR3 terminus; that terminus is restored from the germline J gene. This chain joins TRBV23 and TRBJ2-5; TRBD2 is the table's D call, not checked against the DNA. The CDR3 consists of 15 residues. The V gene's germline CDR1 is KGHTA and CDR2 FQNQQP. The CDR3 sequence is CSSSQSEGGPDTQYF. The DNA read from the CDR3 is TGCTCCAGCAGTCAATCGGAGGGGGGGCCTGACACCCAGTAC.

Note on this clone: The germline and genes are mouse ones. The DNA ends 1 residue before the CDR3 does, and the rest of the CDR3 is filled in from the germline J gene. The V and J genes are TRBV16 and TRBJ1-4, with D perhaps TRBD1 (6 bases). In germline, CDR1 is SGHSA, CDR2 FRNQAP. V was shortened by 5 bases and J by 6 bases, with 7 bases between the two germline ends. The CDR3 sequence is 12 residues long. The CDR3 region is CASSHRDERLFF. Partial CDR3 DNA: TGTGCAAGCAGCCACAGGGACGAAAGATTATTT.

A few counts support this clone. Gene names and germline match the mouse. The read is 1 residue too short to cover the CDR3 end, so that end is filled in from the germline J gene. The chain has TRBV13-3 and TRBJ2-4; 11 nucleotides line up with TRBD2. V was clipped by 6 bases and J by 5 bases; unmatched bases: 2. The CDR3 is 13 amino acids. The V gene's germline CDR1 is NNHDY and CDR2 SYVADS. CDR3 in amino acids: CASTDWGGNTLYF. The CDR3 bases that were read are TGTGCCAGCACCGACTGGGGGGGAAACACCTTGTAC.

This clone has just a few counts. Gene and germline names: mouse. The read terminates 1 residue ahead of where the CDR3 ends, so the germline J gene completes it. The gene calls are TRBV13-2 and TRBJ2-5; 13 nucleotides line up with TRBD2. Germline V CDR1 and CDR2: NNHNN, SYGAGS (reference sequence). The CDR3 extends over 14 amino acids. The V gene end was trimmed by 2 bases and the J gene end by 10 bases; junction bases not matched to a gene: 4. The covered CDR3 bases are TGTGCCAGCGGTGACGGACTGGGGGGGCGCCCCCAGTAC. This translates into CASGDGLGGRPQY. The full CDR3 protein reads CASGDGLGGRPQYF.

For this clone: The germline and genes are mouse ones. The read stops 1 residue short of the end of the CDR3; the missing end is completed from the germline J gene. The J gene is TRBJ1-6, the V gene TRBV26, with 7 bases lining up with TRBD1. TRBJ1-6 is marked as an open reading frame, function uncertain. The germline gives CDR1 KGHPV, CDR2 FQNQEV (reference sequence). The length of the CDR3 is 14 residues. V lost 3 bases and J lost 7; bases outside the gene matches: 3. CDR3 DNA (partial): TGTGCCAGCAGTCTATGGGACAGAAATTCGCCCCTCTAC. Its translation is CASSLWDRNSPLY. The CDR3 in its entirety is CASSLWDRNSPLYF.

Comments on this clone: The germline and genes are mouse ones. The read gets to within 1 residue of the CDR3 end, and the germline J gene fills in the rest. The chain carries TRBV26 and TRBJ2-5; 9 positions agree with TRBD1. Germline CDR1 and CDR2: KGHPV and FQNQEV (reference sequence). This CDR3 is 15 amino acids long. Losses at the gene ends were 6 bases for V and 5 bases for J; bases not matched to a gene: 9. The sequenced CDR3 bases are TGTGCCAGCAGCCCTAACAGGGGGCAGGGAGACACCCAGTAC. Protein sequence: CASSPNRGQGDTQY. The full CDR3 protein reads CASSPNRGQGDTQYF.

Worth noting for this clone: Germline and genes: mouse. Read coverage stops 1 residue before the CDR3 terminus; the germline J gene supplies the remainder. The gene calls are TRBV26 and TRBJ2-7; TRBD1 is a possible D gene (6 bases). The CDR3 covers 13 residues. The V gene lost 3 bases and the J gene lost 3 bases, with 9 bases spanning the gap. CDR1 and CDR2 from the germline V gene are KGHPV and FQNQEV (reference sequence). The part of the CDR3 DNA that was read is TGTGCCAGCAGTCTTAGACAGGTCTATGAACAGTAC. Its translation is CASSLRQVYEQY. The whole CDR3 is CASSLRQVYEQYF. Using reference TRBV26 and TRBJ2-7 for the parts outside the CDR3, the full variable domain is NSKVIQTPRYLVKGQGQKAKMRCIPEKGHPVVFWYQQNKNNEFKFLINFQNQEVLQQIDMTEKRFSAECPSNSPCSLEIQSSEAGDSALYLCASSLRQVYEQYFGPGTRLTVL.

This clone was recorded once. Each gene name is a mouse one. The read ends 1 residue early relative to the CDR3; the germline J gene fills the gap. The V and J genes are TRBV5 and TRBJ2-1; D may be TRBD2 (5 bases). Germline V CDR1 and CDR2: LGHNA, YNLKQL (reference sequence). V lost 1 base and J 1 base, leaving 8 bases between the germline ends. The CDR3 spans 15 residues. The chain's CDR3 is CASSQGWENYAEQFF. The sequenced CDR3 bases are TGTGCCAGCAGCCAAGGCTGGGAGAACTATGCTGAGCAGTTC.

About this clone itself: The gene names given are mouse names. The read ends 1 residue before the CDR3 terminus; that terminus is restored from the germline J gene. J is TRBJ2-7 and V is TRBV5; 8 nucleotides align to TRBD2. Germline V gene lookup returns CDR1 LGHNA and CDR2 YNLKQL (reference sequence). The CDR3 loop spans 15 amino acids. V gave up 4 bases and J gave up 5 bases; unmatched junction bases: 10. CDR3 region: CASSPSRGWGDEQYF. The covered CDR3 bases are TGTGCCAGCAGCCCCTCCCGAGGCTGGGGGGATGAACAGTAC.

As concerns this clone: Genes and germline come from the mouse. The CDR3 spells CTCSGSSAETLYF. Partial CDR3 DNA: TGCACCTGCAGTGGGTCTAGTGCAGAAACGCTGTAT. The chain uses TRBV1 and TRBJ2-3, with D hard to call. The read halts 1 residue ahead of the CDR3 end, with the missing end drawn from the germline J gene. The CDR3 spans 13 residues. Germline CDR1 NSQYPW, CDR2 LRSPGD (reference sequence). Trimming removed 4 bases at V and 0 bases at J, with 5 bases between.

In this sample, this clone turned up a few times. The gene names given are mouse names. The read finishes 1 residue shy of the CDR3 end, and the germline J gene is used to complete it. The rearrangement joins TRBV23 to TRBJ1-4. The CDR3 runs to 15 residues. Germline V gene data show CDR1 as KGHTA and CDR2 as FQNQQP. The sequenced part of the CDR3 DNA is TGCTCCAGCAGTCCCCGGGCGCTTTCCAACGAAAGATTATTT. Translating it yields CSSSPRALSNERLF. From start to end, the CDR3 is CSSSPRALSNERLFF. Based on the CDR3 plus reference TRBV23 and TRBJ1-4, the full variable domain is DAAVTQKPRYLIKMKGQEAEMKCIPEKGHTAVFWYQQKQSKELKFLIYFQNQQPLDQIDMVKERFSAVCPSSSLCSLGIRTCEAEDSALYLCSSSPRALSNERLFFGHGTKLSVL.

Of note for this clone: The genes and germline here are from mouse. The CDR3 goes on 1 residue after the read ends, and that part is filled in from the germline J gene. V and J are TRBV16 and TRBJ1-1; 10 bases agree with TRBD1. J lost 5 bases, V lost 4 bases, and 4 bases had no gene match. The CDR3 is made up of 14 amino acids. CDR1 and CDR2 from the germline V gene are SGHSA and FRNQAP. This CDR3 reads CASSSTGGRTEVFF. Partial CDR3 DNA: TGTGCAAGCAGCTCGACAGGGGGCAGGACAGAAGTCTTC.

This clone was counted once. The genes are named according to mouse. The CDR3 reads CASRGLGEDTQYF. The part of the CDR3 DNA that was read is TGTGCCAGCAGGGGACTGGGGGAAGACACCCAGTAC. The J gene is TRBJ2-5, the V gene TRBV3, with 11 bases fitting TRBD2. The CDR3 goes on 1 residue after the read ends, and that part is filled in from the germline J gene. CDR3 size: 13 residues. V was pared by 6 bases and J by 4 bases, with 0 bases of the junction left unmatched. The germline gives CDR1 SNHLY, CDR2 FYNGKV (reference sequence).

Sample share makes this clone medium-sized (0.01 to 0.1%). The listed genes are named as in mouse. The read terminates 1 residue ahead of where the CDR3 ends, so the germline J gene completes it. The V gene is TRBV16, the J gene TRBJ1-2; weak D call: TRBD1 (6 bases). Germline assignment: CDR1 SGHSA and CDR2 FRNQAP. Trimming cost V 5 bases and J 1 base, with 8 bases left between them. This CDR3 has 13 amino acids. This CDR3 reads CASSKGQNSDYTF. Partial CDR3 DNA: TGTGCAAGCAGCAAGGGACAAAACTCCGACTACACC. The variable domain in full, completed from reference TRBV16 and TRBJ1-2, reads NAGVIQTPRHKVTGKGQEATLWCEPISGHSAVFWYRQTIVQGLEFLTYFRNQAPIDDSGMPKERFSAQMPNQSHSTLKIQSTQPQDSAVYLCASSKGQNSDYTFGSGTRLLVI.

On this clone itself: Gene names denote mouse genes. The missing CDR3 end, 1 residue past where the read stops, is filled in from the germline J gene. The chain combines TRBV13-2 with TRBJ2-4; 10 bases map to TRBD2. Germline CDR1 is NNHNN and CDR2 is SYGAGS (reference sequence). The CDR3 contains 16 residues. The V and J ends lost 2 bases and 0 bases, in that order; junction bases with no gene match: 3. CDR3 DNA (partial): TGTGCCAGCGGTGAGGGGACTGGGGCTAGTCAAAACACCTTGTAC. Its translation: CASGEGTGASQNTLY. The whole CDR3 reads CASGEGTGASQNTLYF.

Regarding this clone: Each gene name is a mouse one. The sequenced fragment ends 1 residue before the CDR3 boundary, so the rest is inferred from the germline J gene. The rearrangement joins TRBV26 to TRBJ2-1; weak D call: TRBD1 (6 bases). Trimming took 6 bases from V and 5 from J, leaving 11 bases between them. In germline, CDR1 is KGHPV, CDR2 FQNQEV (reference sequence). The CDR3 runs 13 residues. CDR3 bases read: TGTGCCAGCAGGCCAACAGGGAATGCTGAGCAGTTC. Protein: CASRPTGNAEQF. From start to end, the CDR3 is CASRPTGNAEQFF.

Remarks on this clone: Gene names follow the mouse nomenclature. The read ends 1 residue before the CDR3 terminus; that terminus is restored from the germline J gene. The rearrangement links TRBV31 to TRBJ1-5; a weak D match, TRBD1 (6 bases). The V gene's germline CDR1 is GKSSPN and CDR2 SITVG. The CDR3 contains 13 residues. Trimming removed 0 bases from V and 6 bases from J, with 9 bases in between. The CDR3 sequence is CAWSLGGGQAPLF. Incomplete CDR3 DNA: TGTGCCTGGAGTCTAGGGGGGGGCCAGGCTCCGCTT.

Points on this clone: Gene labels here are mouse ones. The CDR3 here is CASSSGASAETLYF. Incomplete CDR3 DNA: TGTGCTAGCAGTTCTGGGGCTAGTGCAGAAACGCTGTAT. The J gene is TRBJ2-3, the V gene TRBV29, with D tentatively TRBD2 (6 bases). The observed sequence ends 1 residue before the CDR3 terminus, with the missing tail filled in from the germline J gene. The CDR3 has 14 residues. V lost 4 bases, J lost 0 bases, and 8 bases lay in between. In germline, CDR1 is MSHET, CDR2 SYDVDS.

Only a few counts were recorded for this clone. The gene names given are mouse names. Read coverage stops 1 residue before the CDR3 terminus; the germline J gene supplies the remainder. This chain connects TRBV26 to TRBJ2-7; D perhaps matches TRBD1 (6 bases). Trimming pared 4 bases from V and 3 bases from J, leaving 7 bases between. Per the germline V gene, CDR1 is KGHPV and CDR2 is FQNQEV (reference sequence). This CDR3 spans 12 amino acids. The sequenced part of the CDR3 DNA is TGTGCCAGCAGTCGGGACAACTATGAACAGTAC. Amino acids: CASSRDNYEQY. The whole CDR3 protein is CASSRDNYEQYF.